Shown below are 30 T cell receptor beta chains from a single sample sequenced in a study of blood T cell repertoires in COVID-19. Using immunoSEQ multiplex PCR, the repertoire was profiled, and TCRdb retains in-frame clones only, with some absent. The sample lists approximately 100,000 clones; 70% to 85% were seen once. Sequences were obtained from peripheral blood. These receptors came from a woman between 55 and 75 years old with acute or convalescent COVID-19.

The V call is TRBV5-4, the J call TRBJ2-6; D is possibly TRBD1 (6 bases). The CDR3 has 15 amino acids. V was shortened by 4 bases and J by 0 bases, with 8 bases between the two germline ends. Germline values: CDR1 SGHNT, CDR2 YYREEE (reference sequence). The CDR3 DNA reads as TGTGCCAGCAGCCTGGACAGCTCTGGGGCCAACGTCCTGACTTTC. It translates to CASSLDSSGANVLTF.

This clone showed up just once. The chain combines TRBV2 with TRBJ1-2; TRBD1 matches at 8 bases. The germline CDR1 and CDR2 sequences are SNHLY and FYNNEI. CDR3 length: 15 residues. Trimming took 7 bases from V and 8 from J; bases not matched to a gene: 15. CDR3 coding DNA: TGTGCCAGCACCCCGTCCGACAGGGGTAGTGTAGGCTACACCTTC. Its protein is CASTPSDRGSVGYTF.

This rearrangement joins TRBV29-1 to TRBJ2-7, with TRBD2 matching 14 bases. Looked up from germline, CDR1 is SQVTM and CDR2 is ANQGSEA. The V segment lost 6 bases and the J segment 3 bases; nucleotides outside the gene matches: 4. The CDR3 loop spans 14 amino acids. For the CDR3, the DNA is TGCAGCGTGCCCGGGACTAGCGGGAGCTACGAGCAGTACTTC. It is translated as CSVPGTSGSYEQYF.

The CDR3 loop reads CSVEWQGRRYNEQFF. In nucleotides, the CDR3 is TGCAGCGTTGAGTGGCAGGGAAGAAGATACAATGAGCAGTTCTTC. The chain is built from TRBV29-1 and TRBJ2-1, with D perhaps TRBD1 (5 bases). V was shortened by 3 bases and J by 4 bases, with 16 bases between the two germline ends. Germline V lookup: CDR1 SQVTM, CDR2 ANQGSEA. CDR3 size: 15 residues.

The CDR3: CASRPGGGVGLSEQFF. CDR3 nucleotide sequence: TGTGCCAGCAGACCGGGCGGAGGTGTAGGGTTGAGTGAGCAGTTCTTC. The rearrangement uses TRBV28 and TRBJ2-1, with D possibly TRBD2 on 5 matching bases. Trimming removed 6 bases at V and 9 bases at J, with 24 bases between. From germline, CDR1 is MDHEN and CDR2 SYDVKM. The CDR3 is 16 amino acids.

The genes are TRBV6-1 and TRBJ1-2, with TRBD1 matching over 8 bases. The CDR3 consists of 15 residues. The germline V gene encodes CDR1 MNHNS and CDR2 SASEGT. With 3 bases clipped from V and 4 bases from J, the junction kept 7 bases outside the gene matches. CDR3 bases: TGTGCCAGCAGTGAGGCAGGGGGCCTTGCCTATGGCTACACCTTC. Translation: CASSEAGGLAYGYTF.

This chain connects TRBV7-2 to TRBJ2-2; 10 bases are a match to TRBD2. V was clipped by 5 bases and J by 2 bases; unmatched bases: 5. Germline CDR1 is SGHTA and CDR2 is FQGNSA. The CDR3 totals 16 residues. The CDR3 sequence: CASSGGLAVNTGELFF. The CDR3 region has the DNA TGTGCCAGCAGCGGTGGACTAGCGGTCAACACCGGGGAGCTGTTTTTT.

The V call is TRBV20-1, the J call TRBJ1-1; 8 bases are shared with TRBD1. With V trimmed by 4 bases and J by 11 bases, 6 bases remained unmatched. Germline V gene data show CDR1 as DFQATT and CDR2 as SNEGSKA (reference sequence). The CDR3 is 11 amino acids. CDR3 residues: CSATGGGFAFF. In nucleotides, the CDR3 is TGCAGTGCTACAGGGGGCGGGTTTGCTTTCTTT.

The chain carries TRBV5-6 and TRBJ2-5; D is possibly TRBD2 (6 bases). The CDR3 length is 14 residues. Trimming took off 4 bases at V and 5 bases at J, with 15 bases between the two ends. Germline loops: CDR1 SGHDT, CDR2 YYEEEE. The CDR3 loop is CASSNPRGAETQYF. In DNA, the CDR3 is TGTGCCAGCAGCAACCCGCGCGGGGCCGAGACCCAGTACTTC.

This chain uses TRBV5-1 with TRBJ2-7; 11 bases match TRBD2. With 4 bases clipped from V and 7 bases from J, the junction kept 10 bases outside the gene matches. CDR3 length: 15 residues. Germline V gene lookup returns CDR1 SGHRS and CDR2 YFSETQ. In nucleotides, the CDR3 is TGCGCCAGCAGCCCGGGACTAGCGGACCTGGGGGAGCAGTACTTC. This sequence encodes CASSPGLADLGEQYF.

This clone is a singleton in its sample. V gene TRBV18 combines with J gene TRBJ2-3, with D tentatively TRBD1 (5 bases). The ends were cut back, 4 bases at V and 4 bases at J, with 9 bases in the middle. The germline V gene encodes CDR1 KGHSH and CDR2 LQKENI. This CDR3 has 13 residues. In DNA form, the CDR3 reads TGTGCCAGCTCACGACAGATATCAGATACGCAGTATTTT. Amino acids: CASSRQISDTQYF.

There are a few counts of this clone. The V gene is TRBV14, the J gene TRBJ1-1; D perhaps matches TRBD1 (5 bases). CDR3 length: 13 residues. Trimming removed 4 bases from V and 4 bases from J, with 10 bases in between. Germline CDR1 and CDR2: SGHDN and FVKESK. CDR3 in amino acids: CASSLEGRTEAFF. DNA of the CDR3: TGTGCCAGCAGCCTGGAGGGGCGCACTGAAGCTTTCTTT. Filled out from reference TRBV14 and TRBJ1-1, the complete variable domain reads EAGVTQFPSHSVIEKGQTVTLRCDPISGHDNLYWYRRVMGKEIKFLLHFVKESKQDESGMPNNRFLAERTGGTYSTLKVQPAELEDSGVYFCASSLEGRTEAFFGQGTRLTVV.

The chain combines TRBV5-6 with TRBJ1-1, with TRBD1 matching 9 bases. CDR3 length: 12 residues. The germline V gene encodes CDR1 SGHDT and CDR2 YYEEEE. The V gene end was trimmed by 10 bases and the J gene end by 3 bases; junction bases not matched to a gene: 4. This chain's CDR3 is CASYRGHTEAFF. The CDR3 DNA reads as TGTGCCTCCTACAGGGGGCACACTGAAGCTTTCTTT.

The table lists this clone with a count of one. The V gene is TRBV5-1, the J gene TRBJ2-5; TRBD1 matches at 7 bases. V lost 7 bases to trimming and J lost 2 bases; unmatched junction nucleotides: 8. This CDR3 comprises 14 residues. Germline-derived CDR1 and CDR2 are SGHRS and YFSETQ. The CDR3 sequence: CASGPGQNQETQYF. Written as DNA, the CDR3 is TGCGCCAGCGGACCGGGACAGAATCAAGAGACCCAGTACTTC.

The rearrangement links TRBV12-3 or TRBV12-4 to TRBJ2-7; TRBD2 might be the D (5 bases). The CDR3 loop spans 12 amino acids. V lost 3 bases and J 6 bases, leaving 9 bases between the germline ends. The CDR3 sequence: CASSFSGIEQYF. Written as DNA, the CDR3 is TGTGCCAGCAGTTTTTCGGGAATCGAGCAGTACTTC.

The genes are TRBV3-1 (or the pseudogene TRBV3-2) and TRBJ1-2, with D unclear. CDR3 length: 14 residues. Germline V CDR1 and CDR2: LGHDT, YNNKEL (reference sequence). V shed 4 bases and J shed 8 bases, with 17 bases lying between them. As DNA, the CDR3 is TGTGCCAGCAGCCCTCTAGTCGGGAATGGGGGCTACACCTTC. This encodes CASSPLVGNGGYTF.

The chain recombines TRBV9 with TRBJ2-5; D is possibly TRBD2 (5 bases). Trimming pared 0 bases from V and 9 bases from J, leaving 12 bases between. This CDR3 spans 13 amino acids. Germline V gene data show CDR1 as SGDLS and CDR2 as YYNGEE. The CDR3 coding sequence is TGTGCCAGCAGCGTAGGCCGCACCGGGGCCCAGTACTTC. Translation: CASSVGRTGAQYF.

The V call is TRBV5-5, the J call TRBJ1-1, with TRBD1 matching 8 bases. Germline V gene sequence: CDR1 SGHKS, CDR2 YYEKEE (reference sequence). The CDR3 covers 16 residues. J gave up 5 bases and V 1 base, and 10 bases lay outside the gene matches. CDR3 amino acids: CASSLWGRTGMTEAFF. CDR3 nucleotides: TGTGCCAGCAGCTTGTGGGGCAGGACAGGGATGACTGAAGCTTTCTTT.

The chain couples TRBV28 to TRBJ2-3; TRBD2 matches at 15 bases. This CDR3 is built from 15 residues. Germline V gives CDR1 MDHEN, CDR2 SYDVKM. Unmatched junction bases numbered 1, after V lost 5 bases and J lost 4 bases. This chain's CDR3 is CASSGTSGRPDTQYF. The CDR3 DNA sequence: TGTGCCAGCAGTGGGACTAGCGGGAGGCCAGATACGCAGTATTTT. Full variable domain (missing parts from reference TRBV28 and TRBJ2-3): DVKVTQSSRYLVKRTGEKVFLECVQDMDHENMFWYRQDPGLGLRLIYFSYDVKMKEKGDIPEGYSVSREKKERFSLILESASTNQTSMYLCASSGTSGRPDTQYFGPGTRLTVL.

The chain is built from TRBV19 and TRBJ1-2, with unresolved D. The CDR3 is 17 residues long. The V gene lost 5 bases and the J gene lost 4 bases, with 23 bases spanning the gap. Germline-derived CDR1 and CDR2 are LNHDA and SQIVND (reference sequence). CDR3 region: CASSPGGQYLITYGYTF. CDR3 bases: TGTGCCAGTAGTCCCGGCGGGCAATACCTTATAACCTATGGCTACACCTTC.

The V and J genes are TRBV5-1 and TRBJ2-5; 9 positions agree with TRBD2. Per the germline V gene, CDR1 is SGHRS and CDR2 is YFSETQ. There are 14 residues in the CDR3. V was pared by 4 bases and J by 4 bases, with 5 bases of the junction left unmatched. CDR3: CASSPGLALETQYF. For the CDR3, the DNA is TGCGCCAGCAGCCCGGGACTAGCTCTAGAGACCCAGTACTTC.

The chain carries TRBV5-1 and TRBJ2-3; possibly TRBD1 for D (6 bases). The V and J ends lost 1 base and 0 bases respectively, with 9 bases between them. CDR1 and CDR2 (germline): SGHRS, YFSETQ. This CDR3 is built from 15 residues. The CDR3 spells CASSLMGASTDTQYF. Here the CDR3 DNA reads TGCGCCAGCAGCTTGATGGGGGCCAGCACAGATACGCAGTATTTT.

This sequence joins TRBV7-3 and TRBJ2-1; TRBD2 matches at 7 bases. The CDR3 is 15 amino acids. V trimming: 1 base; J trimming: 8 bases; junction bases outside the gene matches: 8. Germline values: CDR1 SGHTA, CDR2 FQGTGA. CDR3 DNA sequence: TGTGCCAGCAGCTTAAATGTGGGACTAAATGATGAGCAGTTCTTC. Its translation: CASSLNVGLNDEQFF.

The chain is built from TRBV4-2 and TRBJ2-3, with D possibly TRBD2 on 6 matching bases. The CDR3 is made up of 16 amino acids. V dropped 0 bases and J dropped 5 bases, with 15 bases sitting between them. Germline CDR1 LGHNA, CDR2 YNFKEQ. The CDR3 DNA is TGTGCCAGCAGCCAAGAAGCCCGGACTACGATAGATACGCAGTATTTT. Its protein is CASSQEARTTIDTQYF.

The chain couples TRBV9 to TRBJ1-2; 9 nucleotides line up with TRBD1. The germline CDR1 and CDR2 sequences are SGDLS and YYNGEE. CDR3 length equals 16 residues. J was trimmed by 5 bases and V by 3 bases; bases with no gene match: 11. The CDR3 region has the DNA TGTGCCAGCAGCGGGGGGACCCGGGACAGGGTTTATGGCTACACCTTC. As protein: CASSGGTRDRVYGYTF. Supplemented by reference TRBV9 and TRBJ1-2, the full variable domain reads DSGVTQTPKHLITATGQRVTLRCSPRSGDLSVYWYQQSLDQGLQFLIQYYNGEERAKGNILERFSAQQFPDLHSELNLSSLELGDSALYFCASSGGTRDRVYGYTFGSGTRLTVV.

This chain joins TRBV7-8 and TRBJ2-7, with D maybe TRBD2 (6 bases). Trimming removed 4 bases at V and 6 bases at J, with 16 bases between. The CDR3 has 14 residues. Germline lookup yields CDR1 SGHVS and CDR2 FQNEAQ. CDR3 DNA: TGTGCCAGCAGCTCGGGGACTGGCAGGGTCGAGCAGTACTTC. As protein: CASSSGTGRVEQYF.

The chain uses TRBV18 and TRBJ1-1; D is perhaps TRBD1 (5 bases). Trimming left V 6 bases short and J 8 bases short, with 25 bases between. This CDR3 comprises 16 residues. CDR1 KGHSH and CDR2 LQKENI come from the germline V gene. The CDR3 loop reads CASSADLGQGGSEAFF. As DNA, the CDR3 is TGTGCCAGCTCCGCGGACCTGGGCCAGGGTGGGTCGGAAGCTTTCTTT.

The rearrangement uses TRBV18 and TRBJ1-2; D unclear. The CDR3 loop spans 15 amino acids. The germline CDR1 and CDR2 sequences are KGHSH and LQKENI. Trimming took off 2 bases at V and 0 bases at J, with 10 bases between the two ends. CDR3 in amino acids: CASSPISDTNYGYTF. In DNA, the CDR3 is TGTGCCAGCTCACCAATTTCAGATACTAACTATGGCTACACCTTC.

V gene TRBV6-5 combines with J gene TRBJ2-2; 11 bases map to TRBD1. CDR1 MNHEY and CDR2 SVGAGI come from the germline V gene. The CDR3 extends over 15 amino acids. The ends lost 5 bases at V and 4 bases at J; junction bases unmatched: 3. CDR3 DNA: TGTGCCAGCAGTAAGGACAGGGGGCTCACCGGGGAGCTGTTTTTT. Translated, it gives CASSKDRGLTGELFF.

The chain is built from TRBV5-4 and TRBJ1-6; perhaps TRBD1 as D (6 bases). The CDR3 totals 14 residues. V gave up 0 bases and J gave up 7 bases, with 8 bases separating them. The germline V gene encodes CDR1 SGHNT and CDR2 YYREEE (reference sequence). The CDR3: CASSLEDSNSPLHF. Written as DNA, the CDR3 is TGTGCCAGCAGCTTGGAGGACAGCAATTCACCCCTCCACTTT.